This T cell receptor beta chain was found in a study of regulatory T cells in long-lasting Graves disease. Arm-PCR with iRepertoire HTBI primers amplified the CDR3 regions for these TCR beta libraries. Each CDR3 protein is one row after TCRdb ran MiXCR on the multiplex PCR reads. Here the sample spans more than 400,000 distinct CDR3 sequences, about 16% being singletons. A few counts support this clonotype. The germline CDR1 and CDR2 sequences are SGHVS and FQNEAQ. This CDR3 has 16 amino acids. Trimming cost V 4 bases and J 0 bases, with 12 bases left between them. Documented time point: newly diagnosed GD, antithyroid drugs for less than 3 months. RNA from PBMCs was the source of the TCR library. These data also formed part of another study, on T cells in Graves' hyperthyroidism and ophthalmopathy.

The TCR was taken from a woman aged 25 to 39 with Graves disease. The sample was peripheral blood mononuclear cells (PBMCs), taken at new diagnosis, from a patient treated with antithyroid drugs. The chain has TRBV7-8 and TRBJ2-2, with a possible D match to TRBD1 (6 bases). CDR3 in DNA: TGTGCCAGCAGCTCCAGGGGCTTCGCGAACACCGGGGAGCTGTTTTTT. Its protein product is CASSSRGFANTGELFF.